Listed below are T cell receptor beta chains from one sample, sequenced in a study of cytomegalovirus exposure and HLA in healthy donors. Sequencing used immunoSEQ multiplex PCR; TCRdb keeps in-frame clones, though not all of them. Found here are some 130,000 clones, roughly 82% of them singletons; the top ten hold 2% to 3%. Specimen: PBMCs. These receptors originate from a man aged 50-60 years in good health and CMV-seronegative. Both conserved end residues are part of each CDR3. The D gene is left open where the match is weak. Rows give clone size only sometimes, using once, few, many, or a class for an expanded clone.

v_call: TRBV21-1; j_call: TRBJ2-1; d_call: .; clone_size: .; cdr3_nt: TGTGCCAGCAGCAAATCGGGCGGGAGAAGCTCCTACAATGAGCAGTTCTTC; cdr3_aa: CASSKSGGRSSYNEQFF
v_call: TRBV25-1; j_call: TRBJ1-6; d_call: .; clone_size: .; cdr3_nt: TGTGCCAGCAGTAATCAGGGGACTAATTCACCCCTCCACTTT; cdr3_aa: CASSNQGTNSPLHF
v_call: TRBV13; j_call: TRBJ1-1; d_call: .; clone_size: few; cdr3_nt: TGTGCCAGCAGCTCCAGGGACACCTATACCACTGAAGCTTTCTTT; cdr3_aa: CASSSRDTYTTEAFF
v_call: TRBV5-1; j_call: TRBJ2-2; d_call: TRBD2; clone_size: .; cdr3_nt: TGCGCCAGCAGCATCACCGGGAGGACCGGGGAGCTGTTTTTT; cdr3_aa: CASSITGRTGELFF
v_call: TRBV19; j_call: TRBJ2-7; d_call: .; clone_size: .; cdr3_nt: TGTGCCAGTAGTTTGGGGCAGGGGGGCAAGTACGAGCAGTACTTC; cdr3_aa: CASSLGQGGKYEQYF
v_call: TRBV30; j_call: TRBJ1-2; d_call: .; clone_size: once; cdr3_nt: TGTGCCTGGAGGTTGGGAGGGGCAGTGAAAGGCTACACCTTC; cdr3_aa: CAWRLGGAVKGYTF
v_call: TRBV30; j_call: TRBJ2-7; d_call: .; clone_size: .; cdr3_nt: TGTGCCTGGAGTGTACAGGTCTACGAGCAGTACTTC; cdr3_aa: CAWSVQVYEQYF
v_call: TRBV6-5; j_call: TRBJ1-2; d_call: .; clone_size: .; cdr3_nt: TGTGCCAGCAGGGGCGTGGGAGACTATGGCTACACCTTC; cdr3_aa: CASRGVGDYGYTF
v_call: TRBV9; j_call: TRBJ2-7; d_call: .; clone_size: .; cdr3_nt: TGTGCCAGCAGCGCTGACAGTTTTCAAGGGGGATCCTACGAGCAGTACTTC; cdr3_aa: CASSADSFQGGSYEQYF
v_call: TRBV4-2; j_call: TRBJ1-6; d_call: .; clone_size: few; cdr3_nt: TGTGCCAGCAGCCAGGGGGGACTTTCGAGCTCCTATAATTCCCCCCTCCACTTT; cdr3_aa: CASSQGGLSSSYNSPLHF
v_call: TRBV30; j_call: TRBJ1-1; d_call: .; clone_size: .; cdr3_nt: TGTGCCTGGAGTCCCCGGGGTGAAGCTTTCTTT; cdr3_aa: CAWSPRGEAFF
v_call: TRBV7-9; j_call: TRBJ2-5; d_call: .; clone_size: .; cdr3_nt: TGTGCCAGCAGGGCTAAACAGGGATGGGAAGAGACCCAGTACTTC; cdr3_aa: CASRAKQGWEETQYF
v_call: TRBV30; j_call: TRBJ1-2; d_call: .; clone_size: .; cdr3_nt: TGTGCCTGGAGTGTTGGGAGCAACTATGGCTACACCTTC; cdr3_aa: CAWSVGSNYGYTF
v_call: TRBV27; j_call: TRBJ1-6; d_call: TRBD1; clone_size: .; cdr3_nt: TGTGCCAGCAGCCGGACAGGCGATTTAAGCTCCTATAATTCACCCCTCCACTTT; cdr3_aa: CASSRTGDLSSYNSPLHF
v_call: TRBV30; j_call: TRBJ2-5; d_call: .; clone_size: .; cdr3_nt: TGTGCCTGGAGTGTGACGGGAGAGACCCAGTACTTC; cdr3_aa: CAWSVTGETQYF
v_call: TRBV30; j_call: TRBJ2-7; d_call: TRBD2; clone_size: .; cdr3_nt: TGTGCCTGGAGTTCTGCGGGGGGGCCTTACGAGCAGTACTTC; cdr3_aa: CAWSSAGGPYEQYF
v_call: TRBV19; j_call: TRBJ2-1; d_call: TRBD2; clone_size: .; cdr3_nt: TGTGCCACAACGGGACTAGTCAATGAGCAGTTCTTC; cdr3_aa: CATTGLVNEQFF
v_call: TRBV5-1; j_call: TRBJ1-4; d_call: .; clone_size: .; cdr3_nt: TGCGCCAGCAGTACCGACAGGCATGAAAAACTGTTTTTT; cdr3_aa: CASSTDRHEKLFF
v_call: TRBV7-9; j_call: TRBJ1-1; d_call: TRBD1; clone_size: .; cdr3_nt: TGTGCCAGCAGCTTAGTTGACAGGGGGAACACTGAAGCTTTCTTT; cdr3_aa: CASSLVDRGNTEAFF
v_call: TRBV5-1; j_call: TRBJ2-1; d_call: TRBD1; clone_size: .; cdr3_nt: TGCGCCAGCAGCTTGGACAGGGGATACAATGAGCAGTTCTTC; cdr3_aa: CASSLDRGYNEQFF
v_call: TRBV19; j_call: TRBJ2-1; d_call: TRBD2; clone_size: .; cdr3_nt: TGTGCCAGTAGTATGCTCCGGGGGGGCCAGAATGAGCAGTTCTTC; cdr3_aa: CASSMLRGGQNEQFF
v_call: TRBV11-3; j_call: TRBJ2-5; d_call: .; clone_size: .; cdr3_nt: TGTGCCAGCAGCTATCGGTGGGGGGTGGAAGAGACCCAGTACTTC; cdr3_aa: CASSYRWGVEETQYF
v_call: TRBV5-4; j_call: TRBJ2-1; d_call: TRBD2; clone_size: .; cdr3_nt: TGTGCCAGCAGCTACGAATCCGGGACTAGGATTGAGCAGTTCTTC; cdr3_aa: CASSYESGTRIEQFF
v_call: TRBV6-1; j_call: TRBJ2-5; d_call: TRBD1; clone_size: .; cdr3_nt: TGTGCCAGCAGTGAATCAAGTACAGGGGTAGCCCTCCAAGAGACCCAGTACTTC; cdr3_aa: CASSESSTGVALQETQYF
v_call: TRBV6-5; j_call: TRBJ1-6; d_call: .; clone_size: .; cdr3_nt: TGTGCCAGCAGAAGGAGCTCCTATAATTCACCCCTCCACTTT; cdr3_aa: CASRRSSYNSPLHF
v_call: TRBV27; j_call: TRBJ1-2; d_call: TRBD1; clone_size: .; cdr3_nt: TGTGCCAGCAGTTTTAGGGGGCCTAACTATGGCTACACCTTC; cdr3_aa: CASSFRGPNYGYTF
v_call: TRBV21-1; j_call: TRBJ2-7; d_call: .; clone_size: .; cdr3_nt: TGTGCCAGCAGCAAAGAGGGGAACGAGCAGTACTTC; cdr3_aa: CASSKEGNEQYF
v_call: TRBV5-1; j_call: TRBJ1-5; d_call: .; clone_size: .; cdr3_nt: TGCGCCAGCAGCTACAGTAGCAATCAGCCCCAGCATTTT; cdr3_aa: CASSYSSNQPQHF
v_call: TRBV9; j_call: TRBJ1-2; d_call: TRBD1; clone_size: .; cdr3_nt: TGTGCCAGCAGCCTCCAAACCGGGACAGGGGGGGATGGCTACACCTTC; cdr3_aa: CASSLQTGTGGDGYTF
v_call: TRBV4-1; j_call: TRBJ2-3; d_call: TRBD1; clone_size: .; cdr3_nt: TGCGCCAGCAGCCAACAAGGACAGGGGTCAGATACGCAGTATTTT; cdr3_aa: CASSQQGQGSDTQYF
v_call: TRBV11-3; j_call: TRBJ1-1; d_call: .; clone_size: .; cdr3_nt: TGTGCCAGCAGCTTAACGCGGGACACTGAAGCTTTCTTT; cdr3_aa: CASSLTRDTEAFF
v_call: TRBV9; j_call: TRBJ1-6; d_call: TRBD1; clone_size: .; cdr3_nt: TGTGCCAGCAGCTACGGACAGGGTTTACCTAATTCACCCCTCCACTTT; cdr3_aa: CASSYGQGLPNSPLHF
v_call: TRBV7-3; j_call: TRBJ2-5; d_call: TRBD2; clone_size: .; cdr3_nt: TGTGCCAGCAGCCTCGGGACTAGCGAACAGACCCAGTACTTC; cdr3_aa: CASSLGTSEQTQYF
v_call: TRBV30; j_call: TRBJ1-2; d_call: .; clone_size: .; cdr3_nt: TGTGCCTGGAGTGCCGGGACAATTTATGGCTACACCTTC; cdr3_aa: CAWSAGTIYGYTF
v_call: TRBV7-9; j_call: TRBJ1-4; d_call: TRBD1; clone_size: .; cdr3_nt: TGTGCCAGCAGCACGGGACAGGGAAGTGAAAAACTGTTTTTT; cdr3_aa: CASSTGQGSEKLFF
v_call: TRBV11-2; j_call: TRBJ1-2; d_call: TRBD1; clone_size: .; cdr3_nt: TGTGCCAGCAGCTTAAACAGGGGTTTCTATGGCTACACCTTC; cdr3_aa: CASSLNRGFYGYTF
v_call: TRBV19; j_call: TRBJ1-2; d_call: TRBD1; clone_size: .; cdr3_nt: TGTGCCAGTAGTAACACAGGGGAATTTGGCTACACCTTC; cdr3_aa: CASSNTGEFGYTF
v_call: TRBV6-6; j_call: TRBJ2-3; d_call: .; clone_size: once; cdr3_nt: TGTGCCAGCAAAGAACTAGCCCCCACAGATACGCAGTATTTT; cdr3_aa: CASKELAPTDTQYF
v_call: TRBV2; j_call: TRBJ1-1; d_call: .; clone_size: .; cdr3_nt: TGTGCCAGCAGTGAAGCGCAGGGGTATACTGAAGCTTTCTTT; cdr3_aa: CASSEAQGYTEAFF
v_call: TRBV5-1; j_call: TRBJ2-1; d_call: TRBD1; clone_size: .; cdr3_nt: TGCGCCAGCAGCCAAGGACAGGGGGCCTACAATGAGCAGTTCTTC; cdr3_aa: CASSQGQGAYNEQFF
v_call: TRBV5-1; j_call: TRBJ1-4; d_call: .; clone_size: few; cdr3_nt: TGCGCCAGCAGCTTGGGTCAGGCAACTAATGAAAAACTGTTTTTT; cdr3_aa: CASSLGQATNEKLFF
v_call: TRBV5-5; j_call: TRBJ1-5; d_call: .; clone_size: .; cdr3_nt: TGTGCCAGCAGCTTGGCCGGCGGGGCACAGCCCCAGCATTTT; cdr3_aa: CASSLAGGAQPQHF
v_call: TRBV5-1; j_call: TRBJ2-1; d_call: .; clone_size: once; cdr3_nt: TGCGCCAGCAGCTTGGCGTCGAGACAGTACAATGAGCAGTTCTTC; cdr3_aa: CASSLASRQYNEQFF
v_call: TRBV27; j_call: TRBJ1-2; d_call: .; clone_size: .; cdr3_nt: TGTGCCAGCAGTTTATCGGAGTATAATGGCTACACCTTC; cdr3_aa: CASSLSEYNGYTF
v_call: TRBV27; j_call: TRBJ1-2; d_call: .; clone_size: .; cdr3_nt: TGTGCCAGCAGCGGCGGGAGCAACTATGGCTACACCTTC; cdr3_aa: CASSGGSNYGYTF
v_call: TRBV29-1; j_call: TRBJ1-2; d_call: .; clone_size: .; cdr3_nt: TGCAGCGTTGACCTCACAGGGTTCTATGGCTACACCTTC; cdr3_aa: CSVDLTGFYGYTF
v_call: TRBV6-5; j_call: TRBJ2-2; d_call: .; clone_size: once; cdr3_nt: TGTGCCAGCAGTCGGACCGGGGAGCTGTTTTTT; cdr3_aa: CASSRTGELFF
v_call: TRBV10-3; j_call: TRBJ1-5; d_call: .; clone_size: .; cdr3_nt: TGTGCCATCAGTGAGGGGGGGGGCAATCAGCCCCAGCATTTT; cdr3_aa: CAISEGGGNQPQHF
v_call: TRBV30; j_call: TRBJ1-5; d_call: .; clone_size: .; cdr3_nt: TGTGCCTGGAGTGTACGGGGTAATCAGCCCCAGCATTTT; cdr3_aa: CAWSVRGNQPQHF
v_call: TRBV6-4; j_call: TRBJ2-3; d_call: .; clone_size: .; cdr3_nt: TGTGCCAGCAGTGACTCGGAGAGCCCGACAGATACGCAGTATTTT; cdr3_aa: CASSDSESPTDTQYF
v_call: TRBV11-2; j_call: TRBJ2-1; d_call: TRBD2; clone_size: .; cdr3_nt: TGTGCCAGCAGCTCTATGGAAGGGATAGCGGGGCGGAATGAGCAGTTCTTC; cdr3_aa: CASSSMEGIAGRNEQFF
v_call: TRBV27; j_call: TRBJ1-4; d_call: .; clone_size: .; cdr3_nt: TGTGCCAGCTCTATTTCATGGGGAGGTGAAAAACTGTTTTTT; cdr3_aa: CASSISWGGEKLFF
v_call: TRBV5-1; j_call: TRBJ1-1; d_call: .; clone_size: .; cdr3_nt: TGCGCCAGCAGCTCGACAGGGAACACTGAAGCTTTCTTT; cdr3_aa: CASSSTGNTEAFF
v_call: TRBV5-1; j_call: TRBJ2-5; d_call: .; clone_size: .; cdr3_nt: TGCGCCAGCAGCCCCGACGGGGGTTTCGAGACCCAGTACTTC; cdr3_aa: CASSPDGGFETQYF